There are a few counts of the clone carrying this T cell receptor beta chain. The sample belongs to a study of blood T cells in healthy people across ages. The CDR3 loop spans 15 amino acids. Germline V CDR1 and CDR2: SQVTM, ANQGSEA. The V end lost 6 bases, the J end lost 5 bases, and 21 bases lay between the germline ends. Alongside a J-beta primer mix, a sample-barcoded 5' primer served in a second PCR lasting roughly 6 to 11 cycles. Each CDR3 protein is one row after TCRdb ran MiXCR on the 5' RACE reads. The sample shows more than 1,000,000 distinct CDR3 sequences, approximately 26% of them seen only once. This sample was shared with a second study, whose subject was T cells of mothers and their children.

The sequence was obtained from a girl aged 2 to 10 in good health. This rearrangement joins TRBV29-1 to TRBJ2-3, with D possibly TRBD2 on 6 matching bases. The sequenced sample consisted of blood. The CDR3: CSVDWDFPSLDTQYF. CDR3 in DNA: TGCAGCGTGGACTGGGACTTCCCCAGCCTAGATACGCAGTATTTT.